This T cell receptor (beta chain) originates from a study of CD8+ T cells in alopecia areata. Background on the study: Administration of oral tofacitinib to treated patients was at 5 to 10 mg twice daily. Overall study findings and caveats: Scalp clonality and expanded CD8+ clones among the top 100 showed significant decreases with tofacitinib.

Described treatment: oral pan-JAK inhibitor, 5-10 mg twice daily. Cell sorting on a FACSAria was used to separate CD4+ and CD8+ T cells from the PBMCs. RNA extraction was followed by reverse transcription into cDNA, which acted as the sequencing template. The table came from immunoSEQ multiplex PCR; TCRdb's copy has only in-frame clones and leaves some out. The profile covers fewer than 200,000 clones, with around 58% appearing a single time and around 15% taken by the ten largest. This clone was seen a few times. Its target is unknown. Germline assignment: CDR1 SGHRS and CDR2 YFSETQ. The CDR3 is made up of 16 amino acids. Losses at the gene ends were 3 bases for V and 4 bases for J; bases not matched to a gene: 12.

The chain joins TRBV5-1 to TRBJ2-5; 7 positions agree with TRBD2. The sequenced sample was CD4+ T cells sorted from blood, obtained around week 55, from a patient treated with tofacitinib. The receptor was derived from a human donor with alopecia areata. CDR3 nucleotide sequence: TGCGCCAGCAGCTCTTTGCGGGGGAACCTGGGAGAGACCCAGTACTTC. This gives the protein CASSSLRGNLGETQYF.